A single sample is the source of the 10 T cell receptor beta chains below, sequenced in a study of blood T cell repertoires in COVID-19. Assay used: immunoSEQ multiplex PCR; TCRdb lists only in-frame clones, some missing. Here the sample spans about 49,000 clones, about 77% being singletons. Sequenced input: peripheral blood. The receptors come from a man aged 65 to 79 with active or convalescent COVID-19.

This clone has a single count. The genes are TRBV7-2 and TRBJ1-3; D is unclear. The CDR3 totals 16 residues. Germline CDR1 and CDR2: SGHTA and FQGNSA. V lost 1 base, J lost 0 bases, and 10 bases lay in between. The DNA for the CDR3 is TGTGCCAGCAGCTTAGGGCAGGCCCTCTCTGGAAACACCATATATTTT. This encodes CASSLGQALSGNTIYF. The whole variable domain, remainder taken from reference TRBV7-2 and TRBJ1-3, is GAGVSQSPSNKVTEKGKDVELRCDPISGHTALYWYRQSLGQGLEFLIYFQGNSAPDKSGLPSDRFSAERTGGSVSTLTIQRTQQEDSAVYLCASSLGQALSGNTIYFGEGSWLTVV.

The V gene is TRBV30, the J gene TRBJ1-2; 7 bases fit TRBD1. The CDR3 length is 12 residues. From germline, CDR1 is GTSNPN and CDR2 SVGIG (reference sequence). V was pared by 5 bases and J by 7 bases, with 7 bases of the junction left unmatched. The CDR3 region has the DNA TGTGCCTGGGCTAGGGGGCCTGGTGGCTACACCTTC. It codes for CAWARGPGGYTF.

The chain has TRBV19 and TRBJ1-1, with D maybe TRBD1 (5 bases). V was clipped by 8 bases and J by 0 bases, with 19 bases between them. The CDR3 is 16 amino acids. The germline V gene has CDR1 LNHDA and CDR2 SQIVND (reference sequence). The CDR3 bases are TGTGCCAGTTCCAACAGGCCAATGCTCATGAACACTGAAGCTTTCTTT. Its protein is CASSNRPMLMNTEAFF.

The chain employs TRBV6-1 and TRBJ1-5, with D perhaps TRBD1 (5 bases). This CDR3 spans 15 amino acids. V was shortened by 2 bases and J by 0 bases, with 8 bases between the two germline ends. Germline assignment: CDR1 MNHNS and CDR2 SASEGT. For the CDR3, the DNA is TGTGCCAGCAGTGAAATCAGGGATAGCAATCAGCCCCAGCATTTT. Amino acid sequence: CASSEIRDSNQPQHF.

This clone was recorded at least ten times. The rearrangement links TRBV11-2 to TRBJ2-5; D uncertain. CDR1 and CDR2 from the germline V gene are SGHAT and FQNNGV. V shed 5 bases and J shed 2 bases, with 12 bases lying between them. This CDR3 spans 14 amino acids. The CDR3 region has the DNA TGTGCCAGCAGCGTCTCCTGGCTTCAAGAGACCCAGTACTTC. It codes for CASSVSWLQETQYF.

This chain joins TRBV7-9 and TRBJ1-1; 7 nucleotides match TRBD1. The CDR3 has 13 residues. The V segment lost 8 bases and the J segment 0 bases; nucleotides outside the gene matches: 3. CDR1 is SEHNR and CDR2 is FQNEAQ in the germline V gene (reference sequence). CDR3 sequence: CASETGMNTEAFF. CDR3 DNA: TGTGCCAGCGAGACAGGGATGAACACTGAAGCTTTCTTT.

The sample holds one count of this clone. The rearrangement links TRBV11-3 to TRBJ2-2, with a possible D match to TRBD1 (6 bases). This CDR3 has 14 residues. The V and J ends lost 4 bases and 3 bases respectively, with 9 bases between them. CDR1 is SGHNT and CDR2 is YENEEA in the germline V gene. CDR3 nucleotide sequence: TGTGCCAGCAGCTCCTACAGGGACACCGGGGAGCTGTTTTTT. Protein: CASSSYRDTGELFF.

CDR3 sequence reads: CASSQPTAGNTIYF. The CDR3 DNA sequence: TGCGCCAGCAGCCAGCCGACAGCTGGAAACACCATATATTTT. This chain joins TRBV4-1 and TRBJ1-3, with D possibly matching TRBD1 (5 bases). V lost 3 bases and J lost 2, with 8 bases in between. CDR3 length: 14 amino acids. From germline, CDR1 is MGHRA and CDR2 YSYEKL.

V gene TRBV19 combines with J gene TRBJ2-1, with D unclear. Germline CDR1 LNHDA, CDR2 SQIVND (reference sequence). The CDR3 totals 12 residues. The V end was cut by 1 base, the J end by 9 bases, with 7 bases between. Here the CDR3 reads CASSIGGGEQFF. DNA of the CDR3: TGTGCCAGTAGTATAGGCGGCGGTGAGCAGTTCTTC.

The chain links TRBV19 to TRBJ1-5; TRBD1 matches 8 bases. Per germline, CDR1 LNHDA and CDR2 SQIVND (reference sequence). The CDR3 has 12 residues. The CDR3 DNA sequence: TGTGCGGGAGGGACAGGTCATCAGCCCCAGCATTTT. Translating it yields CAGGTGHQPQHF.